These T cell receptor beta chains were read from a single sample in a study of T cells expressing NK-cell markers. TCRdb re-called the 5' RACE reads, yielding one record per CDR3 amino acid sequence without DNA. This sample lists over 150,000 distinct CDR3 sequences; its ten largest clones have approximately 35%. Sequenced input: blood T cells: a sorted CD56 or NKG2C T cell subset, CD4+ or CD8+ T cells, or bulk PBMC T cells (not recorded which). The receptors were sampled from a woman in her forties or fifties in good health. Both conserved end residues are part of each CDR3.

J: TRBJ1-5
V: TRBV12-3/TRBV12-4
CDR3: CASRGENSNQPQHF

J: TRBJ2-6
V: TRBV29-1
CDR3: CSVELGGSGANVLTF

J: TRBJ1-1
V: TRBV11-3
CDR3: CASSLGRQGHTEAFF

J: TRBJ2-3
V: TRBV29-1
CDR3: CSVGTETDTQYF

J: TRBJ1-1
V: TRBV12-3/TRBV12-4
CDR3: CASSSWDTLNTEAFF

J: TRBJ2-1
V: TRBV12-3/TRBV12-4
CDR3: CASSLAASYNEQFF

J: TRBJ2-1
V: TRBV9
CDR3: CASSTLNRGAYNEQFF

J: TRBJ2-5
V: TRBV25-1
CDR3: CASSERVSETQYF

J: TRBJ1-3
V: TRBV9
CDR3: CASSESGGTYSGNTIYF

J: TRBJ2-7
V: TRBV6-6
CDR3: CASSVRAEAEQYF

J: TRBJ2-4
V: TRBV10-3
CDR3: CAISTKMGGSAKNIQYF

J: TRBJ1-2
V: TRBV6-5
CDR3: CASSYGVQYGYTF

J: TRBJ2-3
V: TRBV7-9
CDR3: CASSLAGTSTDTQYF

J: TRBJ1-3
V: TRBV9
CDR3: CASSLRGGPPSGNTIYF

J: TRBJ2-5
V: TRBV6-2/TRBV6-3
CDR3: CASSYSGTEDLETQYF

J: TRBJ2-1
V: TRBV5-6
CDR3: CASSFGTQPRQFF

J: TRBJ2-1
V: TRBV12-3/TRBV12-4
CDR3: CASSLGRLTYNEQFF

J: TRBJ2-3
V: TRBV12-3/TRBV12-4
CDR3: CASRQASTDTQYF

J: TRBJ2-1
V: TRBV4-1
CDR3: CASSPGPFSGSYNEQFF

J: TRBJ2-7
V: TRBV29-1
CDR3: CSVIGGLYEQYF

J: TRBJ2-2
V: TRBV12-3/TRBV12-4
CDR3: CASSLGSGTGELFF

J: TRBJ2-7
V: TRBV11-1
CDR3: CASSLDGGSRRPYEQYF

J: TRBJ2-1
V: TRBV3-1
CDR3: CASSQWTSENEQFF

J: TRBJ1-1
V: TRBV7-9
CDR3: CASSIRTGMNTEAFF

J: TRBJ1-5
V: TRBV7-9
CDR3: CASSRAGPNQPQHF

J: TRBJ2-1
V: TRBV4-1
CDR3: CASTLSGSGSGGEQFF

J: TRBJ2-1
V: TRBV27
CDR3: CASRGLAGSLADEQFF

J: TRBJ1-2
V: TRBV5-1
CDR3: CASSLASGPYGYTF

J: TRBJ2-1
V: TRBV4-1
CDR3: CASSQDGDSFRRTYNEQFF

J: TRBJ2-1
V: TRBV5-6
CDR3: CASSLSTSGYNEQFF

J: TRBJ2-5
V: TRBV14
CDR3: CASSQEEREYQETQYF

J: TRBJ2-5
V: TRBV4-1
CDR3: CASSQEFSSETQYF

J: TRBJ2-5
V: TRBV6-5
CDR3: CASSHTSGKGETQYF

J: TRBJ2-2
V: TRBV7-9
CDR3: CASPGESANTGELFF

J: TRBJ2-1
V: TRBV29-1
CDR3: CSVVPSRDEQFF

J: TRBJ2-3
V: TRBV7-3
CDR3: CASSSGVGRGSDTQYF

J: TRBJ2-5
V: TRBV6-5
CDR3: CASSYSNFGTGIRETQYF

J: TRBJ2-2
V: TRBV15
CDR3: CATGGLAVAGELFF

J: TRBJ1-5
V: TRBV7-9
CDR3: CASSLEEGDQPQHF

J: TRBJ2-2
V: TRBV12-3/TRBV12-4
CDR3: CASSLTTGLAGLTGELFF

J: TRBJ2-1
V: TRBV5-1
CDR3: CASSLAASSMNEQFF